A single sample is the source of the 16 T cell receptor beta chains below, sequenced in a study of preoperative IRX-2 immunotherapy in early breast cancer. The assay was immunoSEQ multiplex PCR, and TCRdb's table has in-frame clones only and misses some. Among fewer than 40,000 clones listed, around nine tenths were seen once. Specified treatment: preoperative locoregional IRX-2 cytokine immunotherapy. This material consisted of tumor tissue, taken after IRX-2 immunotherapy. Source of these receptors: a human donor with breast cancer.

The chain carries TRBV11-3 and TRBJ2-7; the match to TRBD1 covers 10 bases. Per germline, CDR1 SGHNT and CDR2 YENEEA. The CDR3 is made up of 15 amino acids. Trimming cost V 1 base and J 3 bases; bases outside gene matches: 3. The chain's CDR3 is CASSLGGQGIYEQYV. For the CDR3, the DNA is TGTGCCAGCAGCTTAGGGGGACAGGGGATCTACGAGCAGTACGTC.

This clone was picked up a small number of times. The chain carries TRBV11-3 and TRBJ1-5, with D unclear. V gave up 2 bases and J gave up 4 bases, with 18 bases separating them. Per the germline V gene, CDR1 is SGHNT and CDR2 is YENEEA. This CDR3 spans 17 amino acids. The CDR3 reads CASSLRSSTASNQPQHF. CDR3 DNA sequence: TGTGCCAGCAGCTTACGCAGTAGTACAGCCTCAAATCAGCCCCAGCATTTT.

The CDR3: CASSFWQTGELFF. CDR3 bases: TGTGCCAGCAGTTTTTGGCAGACCGGGGAGCTGTTTTTT. The chain couples TRBV28 to TRBJ2-2; D not certain. The V end was cut by 3 bases, the J end by 5 bases, with 7 bases between. Germline assignment: CDR1 MDHEN and CDR2 SYDVKM. The length of the CDR3 is 13 residues.

This rearrangement joins TRBV28 to TRBJ1-2; D gene uncertain. Germline CDR1 and CDR2: MDHEN and SYDVKM. The CDR3 runs to 13 residues. Trimming stripped 4 bases from V and 8 bases from J, with 14 bases between. This CDR3 reads CASSSQRFGGYTF. Written as DNA, the CDR3 is TGTGCCAGCAGTTCCCAGAGATTCGGGGGCTACACCTTC.

The V gene is TRBV11-3, the J gene TRBJ1-4; 7 bases are shared with TRBD1. Germline lookup yields CDR1 SGHNT and CDR2 YENEEA. The trim removed 6 bases at V and 4 bases at J, leaving 5 bases unmatched. The CDR3 has 14 amino acids. The DNA of the CDR3 is TGTGCCAGCAGTTTGACAGGGAATAATGAAAAACTGTTTTTT. Translated, it gives CASSLTGNNEKLFF.

This clone was seen a single time. The J gene is TRBJ2-2, the V gene TRBV28; D unclear. Germline CDR1 and CDR2: MDHEN and SYDVKM. Trimming removed 7 bases from V and 6 bases from J, with 12 bases in between. This CDR3 contains 13 residues. Here the CDR3 DNA reads TGTGCCAGCAAATTAATGAGGCCCGGGGAGCTGTTTTTT. Translation: CASKLMRPGELFF.

The chain combines TRBV10-3 with TRBJ2-1, with TRBD2 matching 10 bases. In germline, CDR1 is ENHRY, CDR2 SYGVKD. The length of the CDR3 is 14 residues. With V trimmed by 2 bases and J by 8 bases, 3 bases remained unmatched. This CDR3 reads CAISESGGAYEQFF. In DNA form, the CDR3 reads TGTGCCATCAGTGAGAGCGGGGGGGCCTATGAGCAGTTCTTC.

This chain joins TRBV11-3 and TRBJ1-2; tentative D call: TRBD1 (5 bases). This CDR3 comprises 14 residues. Trimming stripped 5 bases from V and 8 bases from J, with 18 bases between. The germline V gene encodes CDR1 SGHNT and CDR2 YENEEA. The CDR3 loop is CASSHPQEGTGYTF. CDR3 DNA sequence: TGTGCCAGCAGCCACCCCCAGGAGGGGACGGGCTACACCTTC.

The gene calls are TRBV6-8 and TRBJ2-5, with 8 positions matching TRBD2. This CDR3 is built from 14 residues. Trimming at V came to 6 bases and at J to 5 bases, leaving 8 bases not matched to a gene. CDR1 and CDR2 from the germline V gene are MNHGY and SAAAGT. CDR3 residues: CASRDGLARETQYF. CDR3 nucleotide sequence: TGTGCCAGCAGGGATGGACTAGCCCGGGAGACCCAGTACTTC.

This chain links TRBV19 with TRBJ1-3, with D unclear. V was clipped by 4 bases and J by 9 bases, with 10 bases between them. The V gene's germline CDR1 is LNHDA and CDR2 SQIVND (reference sequence). The CDR3 spans 12 residues. Written as DNA, the CDR3 is TGTGCCAGTAGTACCGCGCCAACCACCATATATTTT. It yields the protein CASSTAPTTIYF.

The chain recombines TRBV18 with TRBJ1-5; TRBD1 is a possible D gene (5 bases). V dropped 2 bases and J dropped 4 bases, with 6 bases sitting between them. Germline lookup yields CDR1 KGHSH and CDR2 LQKENI. The CDR3 is made up of 13 amino acids. In DNA, the CDR3 is TGTGCCAGCTCACCAGGGGGAAATCAGCCCCAGCATTTT. It is translated as CASSPGGNQPQHF.

The chain links TRBV15 to TRBJ2-3; the match to TRBD1 covers 9 bases. With 2 bases clipped from V and 1 base from J, the junction kept 4 bases outside the gene matches. CDR1 and CDR2 from the germline V gene are LNHNV and YYDKDF (reference sequence). This CDR3 region has 16 residues. The CDR3 nucleotides read TGTGCCACCAGCAGATCGACAGGGGGAGGCACAGATACGCAGTATTTT. Translation: CATSRSTGGGTDTQYF.

The chain is built from TRBV5-1 and TRBJ1-6; D gene ambiguous. Trimming removed 4 bases from V and 10 bases from J, with 15 bases in between. CDR1 is SGHRS, CDR2 YFSETQ, per germline. The CDR3 contains 14 residues. CDR3 in amino acids: CASSQDVARSPLHF. The CDR3 DNA reads as TGCGCCAGCAGCCAGGACGTGGCTCGGTCACCCCTCCACTTT.

V and J are TRBV5-1 and TRBJ2-1, with 7 bases aligning to TRBD2. The trim removed 1 base at V and 6 bases at J, leaving 16 bases unmatched. Germline CDR1 SGHRS, CDR2 YFSETQ. This CDR3 spans 18 amino acids. CDR3 bases: TGCGCCAGCAGCTTGATACTCCGGCTAGCGGAAAATTTCAATGAGCAGTTCTTC. Amino acid sequence: CASSLILRLAENFNEQFF.

This clone came up a few times. The chain links TRBV11-3 to TRBJ1-3, with TRBD1 identical over 9 bases. Germline CDR1 reads SGHNT; CDR2 reads YENEEA. J gave up 0 bases and V 4 bases, and 7 bases lay outside the gene matches. This CDR3 region has 17 residues. CDR3 in amino acids: CASSYGQGQLSGNTIYF. The CDR3 coding sequence is TGTGCCAGCAGCTATGGACAGGGGCAACTCTCTGGAAACACCATATATTTT.

The V call is TRBV11-3, the J call TRBJ2-2, with TRBD1 matching over 8 bases. The CDR3 sequence is 14 residues long. Germline V gene data show CDR1 as SGHNT and CDR2 as YENEEA. Unmatched junction bases numbered 4, after V lost 5 bases and J lost 5 bases. The CDR3, as DNA: TGTGCCAGCAGCCGACAGGGGAGGACCGGGGAGCTGTTTTTT. Its translation is CASSRQGRTGELFF.